The clone carrying this T cell receptor (beta chain) has a handful of counts. These data belong to a study of T-cell reconstitution after alpha-beta-depleted transplantation in children. The CDR3 sequence is 16 residues long. With 3 bases clipped from V and 3 bases from J, the junction kept 7 bases outside the gene matches. Preparation of the TCRbeta library used unique molecular identifiers. TCRdb reprocessed the PCR reads via MiXCR and lists one record per CDR3 protein. The table lists about 610,000 distinct CDR3 sequences, about 10% of them singletons, with about 4.3% in the top ten. The rearrangement uses TRBV12-3 or TRBV12-4 and TRBJ2-4; 8 positions match TRBD2. This TCR derives from a human donor who donated a stem cell graft to a child with acute myeloid leukemia. The sequencing here drew on PBMCs from the stem cell graft donor, taken from the stem cell graft. The CDR3 loop is CASSFYTSGYKNIQYF. The CDR3 nucleotides are TGTGCCAGCAGTTTTTATACTAGCGGCTACAAAAACATTCAGTACTTC.